This record concerns one TCR beta chain sequence. Its antigen remains unidentified. PCR was performed a second time for about 6 to 12 cycles using a sample-barcoded 5' primer and a J-beta primer mix. Unique molecular identifiers of 12 random nucleotides labeled each cDNA. TCRdb re-analysed the 5' RACE reads in MiXCR, keeping a single row per CDR3 protein. The sample carries about 1.8 million distinct CDR3 sequences, less than 50% recorded once. PBMCs were isolated at a quantity of at least 6.5 million per sample. This record belongs to a study of blood T cells in healthy people across ages. This CDR3 is built from 14 residues. V lost 6 bases, J lost 7 bases, and 16 bases lay in between. In germline, CDR1 is MNHEY, CDR2 SVGEGT. Study-wide points: Strong correlation existed between TCR beta diversity and naive T cell percentage. Naive CD4+ cell counts and diversity both ran higher in long-lived than in aged donors.

The sample consisted of blood. The chain uses TRBV6-2 or TRBV6-3 and TRBJ2-1; no clear D gene. The receptor's source is a woman aged 40-49 years in good health. In DNA, the CDR3 is TGTGCCAGCAGATTCAATCCAGTTTCTAATGAGCAGTTCTTC. It specifies CASRFNPVSNEQFF.